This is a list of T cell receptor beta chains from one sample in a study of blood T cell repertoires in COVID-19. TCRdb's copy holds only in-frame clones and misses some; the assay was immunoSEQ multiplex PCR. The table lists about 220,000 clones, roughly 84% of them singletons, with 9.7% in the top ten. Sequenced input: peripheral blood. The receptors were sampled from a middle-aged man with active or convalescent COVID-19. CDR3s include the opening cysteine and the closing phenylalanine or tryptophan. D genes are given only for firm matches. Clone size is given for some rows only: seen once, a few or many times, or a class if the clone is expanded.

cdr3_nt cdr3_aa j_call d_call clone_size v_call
TGTGCCAGCGCGGGAGAGACCCAGTACTTC CASAGETQYF TRBJ2-5 . . TRBV18
TGTGCCAGCGGCCGGACAGGGCACGAGACCCAGTACTTC CASGRTGHETQYF TRBJ2-5 TRBD1 . TRBV7-3
TGCGCCAGCAGCAAGACAGGGGGCCGGGACACCGGGGAGCTGTTTTTT CASSKTGGRDTGELFF TRBJ2-2 TRBD1 . TRBV5-1
TGTGCCAGCAGTCCGGGACTAGCGGGTAGCAACAATGAGCAGTTCTTC CASSPGLAGSNNEQFF TRBJ2-1 TRBD2 . TRBV6-6
TGTGCCAGCAGCTTGGCCCCGGGGGGCCCCTACGAGCAGTACTTC CASSLAPGGPYEQYF TRBJ2-7 . . TRBV5-5
TGCAGCGTGGGACAGGGGGCAGGCGGGACCCAGTACTTC CSVGQGAGGTQYF TRBJ2-5 TRBD1 . TRBV29-1
TGTGCCAGCTCACCGGCGGGCGGGGTCTACAATGAGCAGTTCTTC CASSPAGGVYNEQFF TRBJ2-1 . . TRBV18
TGTGCCAGCAGCATTAGGGGTATGGGAAACACCATATATTTT CASSIRGMGNTIYF TRBJ1-3 . . TRBV5-6
TGCGCCAGCAGCCAAGATTATGCAGCGAATTCACCCCTCCACTTT CASSQDYAANSPLHF TRBJ1-6 . . TRBV4-3
TGTGCCAGCAATGAACAGGGGGCGAGCTATGGCTACACCTTC CASNEQGASYGYTF TRBJ1-2 TRBD1 . TRBV2
TGTGCCAGCAGAAGAAGACAGGCTCCCCAAGAGACCCAGTACTTC CASRRRQAPQETQYF TRBJ2-5 . once TRBV5-5
TGTGCCAGCAGCTCGAACAGGGGGCGAGGTGAGCAGTTCTTC CASSSNRGRGEQFF TRBJ2-1 TRBD1 . TRBV11-2
TGCGCCAGCAGCTTGGATTTTTTCCGGACTGAAGCTTTCTTT CASSLDFFRTEAFF TRBJ1-1 . . TRBV5-1
TGCGCCAGCAGCTCAACTAGCGGGAGGCGGGATGAGCAGTTCTTC CASSSTSGRRDEQFF TRBJ2-1 TRBD2 . TRBV5-1
TGTGCCAGCAGTTTTTTCGGGACAAGTCCTTCTGAGGGAGCTTTCTTT CASSFFGTSPSEGAFF TRBJ1-1 . . TRBV28
TGTGCCAGCAGCTTACCTACTAGCGGGGGGGATTTTAATGAGCAGTTCTTC CASSLPTSGGDFNEQFF TRBJ2-1 TRBD2 . TRBV7-6
TGTGCCAGCAGGTCGTGGACAGAACTAAAACTAAATTCACCCCTCCACTTT CASRSWTELKLNSPLHF TRBJ1-6 . . TRBV2
TGTGCCAGCAGTTTAAGGCCCGGCGGGGTGTTGGGCTACACCTTC CASSLRPGGVLGYTF TRBJ1-2 . . TRBV27
TGCGCCGTGGGGGAGGATGAGCAGTTCTTC CAVGEDEQFF TRBJ2-1 . . TRBV10-1
TGCGCCAGCAGCGGGGGGACAGGGAACACTGAAGCTTTCTTT CASSGGTGNTEAFF TRBJ1-1 TRBD1 . TRBV5-1
TGTGCCAGCACCGAAGGGTTACTAGCGGCGAACACCGGGGAGCTGTTTTTT CASTEGLLAANTGELFF TRBJ2-2 TRBD2 . TRBV7-9
TGTGCCAGCAGCTCACTCGGGACACTCTCCGGAAACACCATATATTTT CASSSLGTLSGNTIYF TRBJ1-3 . few TRBV7-6
TGTGCCAGCAGCCAAGGAGGAGAGACCCAGTACTTC CASSQGGETQYF TRBJ2-5 . . TRBV3-1/TRBV3-2
TGTGCCATCAGTGAGTCGCGAGGGACAGGGACCCTGGTTGAGCAGTTCTTC CAISESRGTGTLVEQFF TRBJ2-1 TRBD1 . TRBV10-3
TGTGCCAGCAGTTACGCGGGAGACTATGGCTACACCTTC CASSYAGDYGYTF TRBJ1-2 . once TRBV6-6
TGTGCCAGCAAAGAACGGGGTGATTACTCCTACGAGCAGTACTTC CASKERGDYSYEQYF TRBJ2-7 . . TRBV2
TGTGCCACCAGCAGGGGGGACAGGGAGGGTAATTCACCCCTCCACTTT CATSRGDREGNSPLHF TRBJ1-6 TRBD1 . TRBV15
TGTGCCAGCAGTCAGGGACAGCTTATCTATGGCTACACCTTC CASSQGQLIYGYTF TRBJ1-2 TRBD1 . TRBV28
TGCGCCAGCAGCCAAGGGGGTAGCGGGTTTTACAATGAGCAGTTCTTC CASSQGGSGFYNEQFF TRBJ2-1 TRBD2 . TRBV4-3
TGTGCCAGCAGCTCCAACAGGAATCATGGCTACACCTTC CASSSNRNHGYTF TRBJ1-2 . . TRBV5-8
TGTGCCAGCAGCGTTGAAGGGACTCCTCCTACGACCCAGTACTTC CASSVEGTPPTTQYF TRBJ2-5 . . TRBV9
TGTGCCAGCAGCTTGACATCCGATCAGCCCCAGCATTTT CASSLTSDQPQHF TRBJ1-5 . . TRBV7-8
TGTGCCAGCAGCTTGGCAGGCAGGGAAGCTTTCTTT CASSLAGREAFF TRBJ1-1 . . TRBV5-4
TGTGCCACCAGAAAACAGGGGAACACTGAAGCTTTCTTT CATRKQGNTEAFF TRBJ1-1 . . TRBV24-1
TGTGCCAGCAGCGTTCGGGGGGTAAGGGAGGAAGAGACCCAGTACTTC CASSVRGVREEETQYF TRBJ2-5 TRBD2 . TRBV9
TGTGCCAGCAGCCCGACTTTCTCTGGAAACACCATATATTTT CASSPTFSGNTIYF TRBJ1-3 . few TRBV5-6
TGTGCCAGTAGTTCGCGACTAGCGGGAGCGGTAACAGATACGCAGTATTTT CASSSRLAGAVTDTQYF TRBJ2-3 TRBD2 . TRBV19
TGTGCCACTCCTGCCCCCAAGGGACAGCGGGGGGATAGCAATCAGCCCCAGCATTTT CATPAPKGQRGDSNQPQHF TRBJ1-5 TRBD1 . TRBV27
TGTGCCAGCAGCTTAGGGGACAGGGTGGGCGAGCAGTACTTC CASSLGDRVGEQYF TRBJ2-7 TRBD1 . TRBV13
TGTGCCAGCAGCCAAGCCACCCGGGACAGGTTCTATGGCTACACCTTC CASSQATRDRFYGYTF TRBJ1-2 TRBD1 . TRBV14
TGCGCCAGCAGTCAAGGGGACAGGAGTGGGGATAGCAATCAGCCCCAGCATTTT CASSQGDRSGDSNQPQHF TRBJ1-5 TRBD1 . TRBV23-1
TGTGCCAGCTCACCAAACAGGGGGAGCTCTGGAAACACCATATATTTT CASSPNRGSSGNTIYF TRBJ1-3 TRBD1 . TRBV18